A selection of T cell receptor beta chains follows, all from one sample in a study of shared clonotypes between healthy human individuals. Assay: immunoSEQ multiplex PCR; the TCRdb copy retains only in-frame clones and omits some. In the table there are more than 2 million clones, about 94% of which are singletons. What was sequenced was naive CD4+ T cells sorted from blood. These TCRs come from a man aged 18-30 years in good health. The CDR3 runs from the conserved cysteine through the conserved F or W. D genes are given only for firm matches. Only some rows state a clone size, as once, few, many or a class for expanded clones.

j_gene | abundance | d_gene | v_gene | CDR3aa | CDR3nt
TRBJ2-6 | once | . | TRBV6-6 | CASAGANVLTF | TGTGCCAGTGCAGGGGCCAACGTCCTGACTTTC
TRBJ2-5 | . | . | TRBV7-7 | CASSLSLVGETQYF | TGTGCTAGCAGCTTGAGTCTAGTTGGTGAGACCCAGTACTTC
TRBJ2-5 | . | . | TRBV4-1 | CASSQDLTPQGTQYF | TGCGCCAGCAGCCAAGATTTAACTCCTCAAGGGACCCAGTACTTC
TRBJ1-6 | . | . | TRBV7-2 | CASSLAAWGAYNSPLHF | TGTGCCAGCAGCTTAGCGGCGTGGGGTGCATATAATTCACCCCTCCACTTT
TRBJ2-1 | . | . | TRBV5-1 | CASRQGLNEQFF | TGCGCCAGCAGACAGGGTCTAAATGAGCAGTTCTTC
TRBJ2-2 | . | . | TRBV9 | CASSVAGDRVTGELFF | TGTGCCAGCAGCGTAGCGGGGGACCGGGTGACCGGGGAGCTGTTTTTT
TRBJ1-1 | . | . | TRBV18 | CASSPDRSRNTEAFF | TGTGCCAGCTCACCCGACAGATCCAGGAACACTGAAGCTTTCTTT
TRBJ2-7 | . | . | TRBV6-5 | CASSYPRPNRF | TGTGCCAGCAGTTATCCCCGACCAAATCGCTTC
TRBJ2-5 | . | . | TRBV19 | CASSIGTAQETQYF | TGTGCCAGTAGTATAGGGACAGCTCAAGAGACCCAGTACTTC
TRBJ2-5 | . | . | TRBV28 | CASSLRIKTQYF | TGTGCCAGCAGTTTAAGGATAAAGACCCAGTACTTC
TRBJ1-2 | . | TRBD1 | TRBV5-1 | CASSLASGTGVFYGYTF | TGCGCCAGCAGCTTGGCTTCCGGGACAGGGGTTTTCTATGGCTACACCTTC
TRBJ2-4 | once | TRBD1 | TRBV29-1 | CSVRAPKGAVDIQYF | TGCAGCGTAAGGGCCCCCAAGGGGGCAGTTGACATTCAGTACTTC
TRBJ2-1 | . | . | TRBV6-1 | CAIDRPNEQFF | TGTGCCATCGACCGCCCCAATGAGCAGTTCTTC
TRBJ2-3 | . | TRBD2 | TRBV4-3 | CASSPSGSTDTQYF | TGCGCCAGCAGTCCTAGCGGGAGTACAGATACGCAGTATTTT
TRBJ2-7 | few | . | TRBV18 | CASSPPLAYRNYEQYF | TGTGCCAGCTCACCACCTTTGGCTTATAGAAACTACGAGCAGTACTTC
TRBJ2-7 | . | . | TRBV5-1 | CASSLDGGIYEQYF | TGCGCCAGCAGCTTGGATGGGGGGATATACGAGCAGTACTTC
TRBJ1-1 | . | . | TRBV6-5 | CASSYSRGMNTEAFF | TGTGCCAGCAGTTACTCGCGGGGAATGAACACTGAAGCTTTCTTT
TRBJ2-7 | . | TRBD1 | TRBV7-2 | CASSFGQGDREQYF | TGTGCCAGCAGCTTCGGACAGGGAGATCGCGAGCAGTACTTC
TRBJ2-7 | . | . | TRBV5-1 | CASSRMTGSYEQYF | TGCGCCAGCAGTCGAATGACGGGCTCCTACGAGCAGTACTTC
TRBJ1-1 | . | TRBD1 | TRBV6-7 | CASSYPGTGNTEAFF | TGTGCCAGCAGTTATCCCGGGACAGGGAACACTGAAGCTTTCTTT
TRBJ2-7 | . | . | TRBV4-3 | CASSQVVTVNYEQYF | TGCGCCAGCAGCCAAGTCGTGACCGTGAACTACGAGCAGTACTTC
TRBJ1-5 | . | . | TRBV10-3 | CAISEGDTVEPQHF | TGTGCCATCAGTGAGGGGGACACGGTGGAGCCCCAGCATTTT